This T cell receptor (beta chain) was sequenced in a study of cytomegalovirus exposure and HLA in healthy donors. The table lists this clone with a few counts. Its specificity is not known. Study-level points and caveats: HLA alleles showed associations with about 17,000 TCR beta sequences in a later analysis, at a 0.05 false discovery rate. CMV serostatus was the sole immune exposure information available. A later look showed TCR association rates differing by HLA locus, highest for DRB1 and lowest for HLA-C.

PCR involved 60 Vbeta and 13 Jbeta primers. Authors' processing steps: It was a later analysis that counted about 80 million unique TCR beta chains, of which around 11 million were shared. Data came from immunoSEQ multiplex PCR; TCRdb stores just in-frame clones and leaves some out. The V and J calls and clone size come from that table; D and trimming were worked out from the DNA. The sample contains 150,000 to 200,000 clones, 10% to 15% of which appear only once. The CDR3 loop spans 15 amino acids. Trimming took 4 bases from V and 7 from J, leaving 19 bases between them. The V gene's germline CDR1 is MGHRA and CDR2 YSYEKL.

The J gene is TRBJ1-1, the V gene TRBV4-1; no definite D call. Sequenced input: PBMCs. The sequence came from a man between 45 and 60 years old in good health and CMV-seropositive. CDR3 sequence: CASSLPVHGEGEAFF. DNA for the CDR3: TGCGCCAGCAGCCTTCCCGTACATGGGGAGGGTGAAGCTTTCTTT.